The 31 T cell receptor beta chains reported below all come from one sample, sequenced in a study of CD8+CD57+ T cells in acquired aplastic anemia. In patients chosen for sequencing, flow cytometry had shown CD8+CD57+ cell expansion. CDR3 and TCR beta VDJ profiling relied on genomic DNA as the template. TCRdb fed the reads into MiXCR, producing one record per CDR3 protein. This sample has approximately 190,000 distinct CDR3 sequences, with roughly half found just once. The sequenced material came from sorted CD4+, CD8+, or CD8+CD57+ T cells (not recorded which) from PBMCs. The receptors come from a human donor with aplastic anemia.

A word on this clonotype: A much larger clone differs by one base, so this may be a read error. The CDR3 region has the DNA TGTGCCATCAGTTACGGGAGAGCCGGGGGGGAGACCCAGTACTTC. Translating gives CAISYGRAGGETQYF. The chain employs TRBV10-3 and TRBJ2-5; TRBD2 matches at 7 bases. Germline V gene lookup returns CDR1 ENHRY and CDR2 SYGVKD. This CDR3 is built from 15 residues. Trimming cost V 5 bases and J 5 bases; bases outside gene matches: 11.

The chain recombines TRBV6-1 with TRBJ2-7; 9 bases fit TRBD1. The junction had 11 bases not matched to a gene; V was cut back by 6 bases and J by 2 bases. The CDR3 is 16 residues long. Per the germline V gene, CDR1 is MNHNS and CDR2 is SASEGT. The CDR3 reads CASRRKGQGSTYEQYF. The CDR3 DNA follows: TGTGCCAGCAGAAGGAAGGGACAGGGATCGACCTACGAGCAGTACTTC.

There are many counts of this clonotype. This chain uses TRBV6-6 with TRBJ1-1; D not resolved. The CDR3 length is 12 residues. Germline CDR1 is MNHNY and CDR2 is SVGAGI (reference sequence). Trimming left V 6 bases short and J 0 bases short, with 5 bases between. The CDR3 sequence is CASSRLNTEAFF. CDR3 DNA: TGTGCCAGCAGCCGGCTGAACACTGAAGCTTTCTTT.

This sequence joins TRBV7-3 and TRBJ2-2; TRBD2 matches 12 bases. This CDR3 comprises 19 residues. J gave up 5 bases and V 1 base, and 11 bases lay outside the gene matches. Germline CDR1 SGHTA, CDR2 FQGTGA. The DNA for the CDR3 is TGTGCCAGCAGCTTAAGGGCTAGCGGGAGGGCCCTCGGGACCGGGGAGCTGTTTTTT. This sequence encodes CASSLRASGRALGTGELFF.

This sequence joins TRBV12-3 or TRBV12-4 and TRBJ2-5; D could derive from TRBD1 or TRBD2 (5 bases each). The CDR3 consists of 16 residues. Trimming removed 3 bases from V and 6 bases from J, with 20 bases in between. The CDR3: CASSLWRGSGAKTQYF. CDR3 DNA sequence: TGTGCCAGCAGTTTGTGGCGAGGGAGTGGGGCGAAGACCCAGTACTTC.

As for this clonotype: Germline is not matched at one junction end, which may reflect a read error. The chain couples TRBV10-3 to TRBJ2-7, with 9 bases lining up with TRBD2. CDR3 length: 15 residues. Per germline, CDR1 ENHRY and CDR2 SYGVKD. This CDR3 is CASSEADSGGSEQYF. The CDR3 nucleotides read TGTGCCAGCAGTGAAGCTGATAGCGGGGGTTCCGAGCAGTACTTC.

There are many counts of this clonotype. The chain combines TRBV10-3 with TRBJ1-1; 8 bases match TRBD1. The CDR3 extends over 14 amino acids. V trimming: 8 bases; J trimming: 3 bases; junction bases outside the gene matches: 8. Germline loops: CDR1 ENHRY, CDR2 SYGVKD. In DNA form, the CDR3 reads TGTGCCATCTCCAGGGGGCGGGAGGACACTGAAGCTTTCTTT. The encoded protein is CAISRGREDTEAFF.

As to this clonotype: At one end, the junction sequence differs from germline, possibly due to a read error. The CDR3 spells CASSLAGQGDYGHTF. CDR3 DNA: TGTGCCAGCAGCTTAGCGGGACAGGGGGACTATGGCCACACCTTC. The chain has TRBV7-8 and TRBJ1-2; TRBD1 aligns across 11 bases. The CDR3 is 15 residues long. Germline lookup yields CDR1 SGHVS and CDR2 FQNEAQ.

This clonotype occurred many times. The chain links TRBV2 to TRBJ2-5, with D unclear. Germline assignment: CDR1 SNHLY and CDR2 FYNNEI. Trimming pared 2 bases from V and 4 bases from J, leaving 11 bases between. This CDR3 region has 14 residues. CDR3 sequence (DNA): TGTGCCAGCAGTGAACTTGCTCGCGGAGAGACCCAGTACTTC. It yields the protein CASSELARGETQYF.

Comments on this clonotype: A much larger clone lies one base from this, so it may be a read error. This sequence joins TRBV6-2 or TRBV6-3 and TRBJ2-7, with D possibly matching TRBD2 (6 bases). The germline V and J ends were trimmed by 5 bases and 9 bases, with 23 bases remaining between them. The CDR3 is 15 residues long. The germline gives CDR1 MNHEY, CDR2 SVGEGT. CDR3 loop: CASSQPGNGGLGQYF. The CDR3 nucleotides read TGTGCCAGCAGTCAACCGGGTAACGGGGGACTTGGGCAGTACTTC.

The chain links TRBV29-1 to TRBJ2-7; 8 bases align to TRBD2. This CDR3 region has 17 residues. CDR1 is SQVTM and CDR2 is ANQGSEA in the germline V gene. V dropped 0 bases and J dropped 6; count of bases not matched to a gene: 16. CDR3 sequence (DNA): TGCAGCGTTGAAGAATGGCCGCCGGGACTAGTCGGATCCGAGCAGTACTTC. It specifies CSVEEWPPGLVGSEQYF.

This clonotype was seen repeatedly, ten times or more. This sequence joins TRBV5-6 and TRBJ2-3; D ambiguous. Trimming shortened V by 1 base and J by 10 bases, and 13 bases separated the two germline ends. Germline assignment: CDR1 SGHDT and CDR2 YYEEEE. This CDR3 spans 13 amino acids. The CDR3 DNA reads TGTGCCAGCAGCTTGCTTCCCCCTGTGGCGCAGTATTTT. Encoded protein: CASSLLPPVAQYF.

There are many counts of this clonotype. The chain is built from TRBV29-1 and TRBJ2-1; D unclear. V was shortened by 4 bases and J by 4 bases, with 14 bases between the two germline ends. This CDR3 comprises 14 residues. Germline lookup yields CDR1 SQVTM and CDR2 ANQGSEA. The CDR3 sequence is CSVVSVVGYNEQFF. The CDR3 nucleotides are TGCAGCGTTGTTAGTGTTGTGGGGTACAATGAGCAGTTCTTC.

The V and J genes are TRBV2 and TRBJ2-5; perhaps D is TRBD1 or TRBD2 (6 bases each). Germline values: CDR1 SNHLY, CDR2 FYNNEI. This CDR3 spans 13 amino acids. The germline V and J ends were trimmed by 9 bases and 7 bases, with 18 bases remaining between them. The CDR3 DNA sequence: TGTGCCAGTGGGGACATTGGAGGGGGGACCCAGTACTTC. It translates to CASGDIGGGTQYF.

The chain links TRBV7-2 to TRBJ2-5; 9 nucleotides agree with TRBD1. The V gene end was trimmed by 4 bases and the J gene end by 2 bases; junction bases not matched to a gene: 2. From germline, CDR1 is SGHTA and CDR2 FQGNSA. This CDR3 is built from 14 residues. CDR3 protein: CASSWGTGQETQYF. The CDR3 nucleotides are TGTGCCAGCAGCTGGGGGACAGGGCAAGAGACCCAGTACTTC.

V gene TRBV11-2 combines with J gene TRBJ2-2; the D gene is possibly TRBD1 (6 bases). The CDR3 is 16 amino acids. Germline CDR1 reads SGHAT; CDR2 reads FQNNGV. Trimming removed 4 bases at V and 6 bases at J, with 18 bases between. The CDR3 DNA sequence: TGTGCCAGCAGCTCATGGGTCCAACAGGGAGCCGGGGAGCTGTTTTTT. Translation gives CASSSWVQQGAGELFF.

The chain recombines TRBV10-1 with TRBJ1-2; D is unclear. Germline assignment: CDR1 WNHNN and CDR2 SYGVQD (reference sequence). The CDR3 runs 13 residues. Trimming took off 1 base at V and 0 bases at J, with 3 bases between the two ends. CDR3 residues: CASSEWTNYGYTF. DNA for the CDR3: TGCGCCAGCAGTGAGTGGACTAACTATGGCTACACCTTC.

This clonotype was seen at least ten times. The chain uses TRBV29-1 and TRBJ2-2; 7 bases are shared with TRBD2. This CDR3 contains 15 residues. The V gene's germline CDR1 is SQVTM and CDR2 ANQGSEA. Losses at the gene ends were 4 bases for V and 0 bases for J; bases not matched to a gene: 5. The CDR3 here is CSVVKSGANTGELFF. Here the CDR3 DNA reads TGCAGCGTTGTCAAGAGCGGGGCGAACACCGGGGAGCTGTTTTTT.

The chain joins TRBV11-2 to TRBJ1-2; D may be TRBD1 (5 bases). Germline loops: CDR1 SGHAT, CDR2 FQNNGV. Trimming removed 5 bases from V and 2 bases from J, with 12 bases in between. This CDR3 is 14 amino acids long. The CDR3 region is CASSGTGANYGYTF. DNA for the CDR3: TGTGCCAGCAGCGGGACTGGGGCGAACTATGGCTACACCTTC.

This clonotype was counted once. The CDR3 loop is CASSYGGAARQFF. Written as DNA, the CDR3 is TGTGCCAGCAGTTACGGGGGGGCAGCTAGGCAGTTCTTC. The chain couples TRBV12-3 or TRBV12-4 to TRBJ2-1; 8 bases map to TRBD2. V dropped 4 bases and J dropped 12; count of bases not matched to a gene: 8. The length of the CDR3 is 13 residues.

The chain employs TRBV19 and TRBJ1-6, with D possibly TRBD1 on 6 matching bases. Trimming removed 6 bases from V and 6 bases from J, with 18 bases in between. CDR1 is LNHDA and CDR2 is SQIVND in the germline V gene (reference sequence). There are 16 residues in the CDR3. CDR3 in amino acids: CASRSGTRVFNSPLHF. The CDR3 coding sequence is TGTGCCAGTAGGAGCGGGACAAGGGTTTTTAATTCACCCCTCCACTTT.

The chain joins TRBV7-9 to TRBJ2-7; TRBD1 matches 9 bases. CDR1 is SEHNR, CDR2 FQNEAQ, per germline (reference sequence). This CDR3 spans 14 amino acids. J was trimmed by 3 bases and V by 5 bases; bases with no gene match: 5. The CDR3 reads CASSPPGQGYEQYF. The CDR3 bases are TGTGCCAGCAGCCCCCCGGGACAGGGCTACGAGCAGTACTTC.

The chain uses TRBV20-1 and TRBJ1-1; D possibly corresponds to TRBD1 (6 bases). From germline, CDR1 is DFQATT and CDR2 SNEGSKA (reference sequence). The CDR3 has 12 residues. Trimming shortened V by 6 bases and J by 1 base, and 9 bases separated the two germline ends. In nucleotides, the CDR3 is TGCAGTGCCGACAGGTCGAACACTGAAGCTTTCTTT. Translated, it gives CSADRSNTEAFF.

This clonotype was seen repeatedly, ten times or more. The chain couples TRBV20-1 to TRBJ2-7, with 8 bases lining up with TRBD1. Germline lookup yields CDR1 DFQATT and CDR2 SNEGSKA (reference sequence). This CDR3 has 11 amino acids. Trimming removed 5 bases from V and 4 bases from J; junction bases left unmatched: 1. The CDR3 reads CSARQGYEQYF. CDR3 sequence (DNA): TGCAGTGCTCGACAGGGGTACGAGCAGTACTTC.

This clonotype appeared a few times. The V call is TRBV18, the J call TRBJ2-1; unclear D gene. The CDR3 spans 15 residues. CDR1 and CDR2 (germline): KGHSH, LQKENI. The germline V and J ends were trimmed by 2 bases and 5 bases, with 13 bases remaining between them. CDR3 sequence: CASSPIQAGDNEQFF. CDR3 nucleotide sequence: TGTGCCAGCTCACCAATCCAGGCTGGAGACAATGAGCAGTTCTTC.

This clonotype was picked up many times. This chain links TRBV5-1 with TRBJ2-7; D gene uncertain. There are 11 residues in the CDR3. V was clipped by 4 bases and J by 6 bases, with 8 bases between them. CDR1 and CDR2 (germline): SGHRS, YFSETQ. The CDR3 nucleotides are TGCGCCAGCAGCAAGGGATTCGAGCAGTACTTC. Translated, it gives CASSKGFEQYF.

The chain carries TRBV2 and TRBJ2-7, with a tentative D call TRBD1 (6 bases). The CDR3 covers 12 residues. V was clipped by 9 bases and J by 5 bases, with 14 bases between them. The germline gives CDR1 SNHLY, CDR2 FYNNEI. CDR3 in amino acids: CARGSDSHEQYF. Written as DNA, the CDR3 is TGTGCCAGGGGGTCGGACAGCCACGAGCAGTACTTC.

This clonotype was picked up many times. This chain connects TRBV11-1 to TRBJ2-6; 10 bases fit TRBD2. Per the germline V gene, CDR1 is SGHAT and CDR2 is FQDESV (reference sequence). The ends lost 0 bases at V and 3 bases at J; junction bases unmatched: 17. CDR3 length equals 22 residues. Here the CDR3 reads CASSLAGALAGEGAGGANVLTF. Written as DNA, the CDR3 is TGTGCCAGCAGCTTAGCGGGAGCTCTAGCGGGAGAAGGAGCGGGTGGGGCCAACGTCCTGACTTTC. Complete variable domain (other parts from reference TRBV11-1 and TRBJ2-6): EAEVAQSPRYKITEKSQAVAFWCDPISGHATLYWYRQILGQGPELLVQFQDESVVDDSQLPKDRFSAERLKGVDSTLKIQPAELGDSAMYLCASSLAGALAGEGAGGANVLTFGAGSRLTVL.

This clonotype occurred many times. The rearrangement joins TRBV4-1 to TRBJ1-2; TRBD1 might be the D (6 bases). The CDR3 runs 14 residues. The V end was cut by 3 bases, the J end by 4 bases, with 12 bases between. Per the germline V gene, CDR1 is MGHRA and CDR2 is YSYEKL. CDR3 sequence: CASSHGRGIYGYTF. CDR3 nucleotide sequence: TGCGCCAGCAGCCATGGCAGGGGTATCTATGGCTACACCTTC.

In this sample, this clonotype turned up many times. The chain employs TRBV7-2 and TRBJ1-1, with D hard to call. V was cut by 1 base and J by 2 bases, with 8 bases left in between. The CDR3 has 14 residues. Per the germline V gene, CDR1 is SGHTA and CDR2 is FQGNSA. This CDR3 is CASSLDGINTEAFF. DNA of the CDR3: TGTGCCAGCAGCTTAGACGGAATAAACACTGAAGCTTTCTTT.

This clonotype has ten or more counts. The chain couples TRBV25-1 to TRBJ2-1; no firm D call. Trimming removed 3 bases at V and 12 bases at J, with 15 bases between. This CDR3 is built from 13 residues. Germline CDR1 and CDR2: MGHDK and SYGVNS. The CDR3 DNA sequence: TGTGCCAGCAGTGATGATACGGTACTTGGGCAGTTCTTC. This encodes CASSDDTVLGQFF.